The text below deals with one T cell receptor (beta chain). What it recognizes is unknown. The sample belongs to a study of cytomegalovirus exposure and HLA in healthy donors. Study-wide results and caveats: The likely explanation for a cluster of highly shared sequence variants was sequencing artifact. Roughly uniform sequencing depth across donors was assumed, possibly incorrectly.

PCR was performed using 60 Vbeta and 13 Jbeta primers. Sequencing used immunoSEQ multiplex PCR; TCRdb keeps in-frame clones, though not all of them. In the table there are more than 100,000 clones, 64% of which are singletons. V gave up 6 bases and J gave up 8 bases, with 25 bases separating them. The germline V gene has CDR1 MDHEN and CDR2 SYDVKM. This CDR3 spans 16 amino acids. This chain joins TRBV28 and TRBJ1-2; D is unclear. The sample taken for sequencing was PBMCs. The receptor's source is a woman between 40 and 55 years old in good health and CMV-seronegative. CDR3 in DNA: TGTGCCAGCAGCTTGGTGTCGGACTTTCCCTCGGGCGGCTACACCTTC. It specifies CASSLVSDFPSGGYTF.